The next 18 T cell receptor beta chains were all read from a single sample in a study of T cell changes during pregnancy in multiple sclerosis (dated by TCRdb to between 2019 and 2020). Receptors were amplified or captured by the immunoSEQ multiplex PCR assay. The table was pulled from immuneACCESS by TCRdb, which kept in-frame rearrangements only. Such tables lose some clones; where checked, under half of the loss comes from unresolved V genes, and the rest has no known cause. The sample table contains roughly 84,000 clones; only one count was recorded for around 95% of them. The biggest ten clones account for around 1.4% of the sample. The sample was peripheral blood, taken in the third trimester of pregnancy. These TCRs come from a female donor in good health, enrolled as a control in a pregnancy study.

The gene calls are TRBV27 and TRBJ1-1; 9 positions match TRBD1. The CDR3 runs to 15 residues. Germline V gene sequence: CDR1 MNHEY, CDR2 SMNVEV (reference sequence). Trimming cost V 5 bases and J 1 base; bases outside gene matches: 5. This CDR3 is CASSTGTGKNTEAFF. The CDR3 nucleotides are TGTGCCAGCAGTACCGGGACAGGGAAGAACACTGAAGCTTTCTTT.

The chain combines TRBV2 with TRBJ2-1, with 11 nucleotides matching TRBD2. V lost 6 bases and J lost 4; bases outside the gene matches: 5. The CDR3 has 15 amino acids. CDR1 is SNHLY, CDR2 FYNNEI, per germline. As DNA, the CDR3 is TGTGCCAGCAGAAAGGGACTAGCGGCTTACAATGAGCAGTTCTTC. Encoded protein: CASRKGLAAYNEQFF.

The V gene is TRBV6-1, the J gene TRBJ2-5; tentatively, D is TRBD2 (5 bases). There are 13 residues in the CDR3. Germline loops: CDR1 MNHNS, CDR2 SASEGT. Between the trimmed V and J ends, which lost 7 bases and 1 base, there was a span of 10 bases. The CDR3 sequence: CASKRGPQETQYF. The CDR3 DNA follows: TGTGCCAGCAAGCGCGGGCCCCAAGAGACCCAGTACTTC.

The chain uses TRBV4-1 and TRBJ1-1, with 9 bases matching TRBD1. V lost 4 bases to trimming and J lost 8 bases; unmatched junction nucleotides: 11. The V gene's germline CDR1 is MGHRA and CDR2 YSYEKL. This CDR3 comprises 15 residues. CDR3: CASSRGTGTGSEAFF. CDR3 nucleotides: TGCGCCAGCAGCCGCGGAACCGGGACAGGGTCCGAAGCTTTCTTT.

The chain carries TRBV7-2 and TRBJ2-7, with 7 positions matching TRBD1. The CDR3 spans 15 residues. With 6 bases clipped from V and 3 bases from J, the junction kept 11 bases outside the gene matches. Germline CDR1 reads SGHTA; CDR2 reads FQGNSA. As DNA, the CDR3 is TGTGCCAGCAGTCATAAACAGGGGATTGACTACGAGCAGTACTTC. Its translation is CASSHKQGIDYEQYF.

The chain combines TRBV2 with TRBJ2-2; no clear D gene. There are 14 residues in the CDR3. Trimming stripped 4 bases from V and 6 bases from J, with 12 bases between. Germline loops: CDR1 SNHLY, CDR2 FYNNEI. CDR3 sequence: CASSVLGPSGELFF. The CDR3 DNA follows: TGTGCCAGCAGTGTTCTAGGCCCCTCCGGGGAGCTGTTTTTT. The variable domain in full, with the rest retrieved from reference TRBV2 and TRBJ2-2, is EPEVTQTPSHQVTQMGQEVILRCVPISNHLYFYWYRQILGQKVEFLVSFYNNEISEKSEIFDDQFSVERPDGSNFTLKIRSTKLEDSAMYFCASSVLGPSGELFFGEGSRLTVL.

This chain connects TRBV7-2 to TRBJ2-1; 7 bases are shared with TRBD1. The germline V gene encodes CDR1 SGHTA and CDR2 FQGNSA. The CDR3 is 15 amino acids. Trimming cost V 2 bases and J 3 bases; bases outside gene matches: 4. In nucleotides, the CDR3 is TGTGCCAGCAGCTTAAGACAGGGTAGCTACAATGAGCAGTTCTTC. Its translation: CASSLRQGSYNEQFF.

The genes are TRBV10-1 and TRBJ2-1; 10 bases line up with TRBD2. Germline CDR1 WNHNN, CDR2 SYGVQD (reference sequence). The ends lost 6 bases at V and 4 bases at J; junction bases unmatched: 6. The CDR3 has 15 residues. The CDR3 DNA reads as TGCGCCAGCAGGGGCCTACTAGCGGGGTACAATGAGCAGTTCTTC. It codes for CASRGLLAGYNEQFF.

The chain joins TRBV19 to TRBJ2-1; 7 bases agree with TRBD2. V shed 3 bases, J shed 0 bases, and the junction held 11 bases outside the gene matches. The CDR3 runs to 18 residues. Germline V CDR1 and CDR2: LNHDA, SQIVND (reference sequence). The CDR3 DNA reads TGTGCCAGTAGTATGGTAATAGCGGGCCCTAGCTCCTACAATGAGCAGTTCTTC. Its protein product is CASSMVIAGPSSYNEQFF.

CDR3 nucleotide sequence: TGTGCCAGCAGCTCGGATACTAGCGGGGACAATGAGCAGTTCTTC. Amino acid sequence: CASSSDTSGDNEQFF. The chain uses TRBV7-7 and TRBJ2-1; 10 nucleotides align to TRBD2. The CDR3 spans 15 residues. Germline CDR1 reads SSHAT; CDR2 reads FNYEAQ (reference sequence). Germline trimming cut 4 bases from V and 5 bases from J; bases unmatched to any gene: 5.

The V and J genes are TRBV7-9 and TRBJ2-1; D may be TRBD2 (6 bases). V was trimmed by 2 bases and J by 1 base, leaving 9 bases between them. Germline loops: CDR1 SEHNR, CDR2 FQNEAQ (reference sequence). This CDR3 spans 15 amino acids. CDR3 residues: CASSLFGGSYNEQFF. Here the CDR3 DNA reads TGTGCCAGCAGCTTATTCGGGGGTTCCTACAATGAGCAGTTCTTC.

This clone was observed a handful of times. The rearrangement links TRBV18 to TRBJ2-7, with D hard to call. Trimming stripped 0 bases from V and 2 bases from J, with 8 bases between. CDR3 length equals 14 residues. From germline, CDR1 is KGHSH and CDR2 LQKENI. CDR3 amino acids: CASSPPRSTYEQYF. CDR3 in DNA: TGTGCCAGCTCACCACCGAGATCCACCTACGAGCAGTACTTC.

V gene TRBV5-1 combines with J gene TRBJ2-7; perhaps TRBD1 as D (6 bases). With 0 bases removed from V and 5 bases from J, the gap between germline ends came to 15 bases. The CDR3 is made up of 15 amino acids. Looked up from germline, CDR1 is SGHRS and CDR2 is YFSETQ. The CDR3 sequence is CASSLVQGIRDEQYF. In DNA form, the CDR3 reads TGCGCCAGCAGCTTGGTACAGGGCATTCGCGACGAGCAGTACTTC. Filled out from reference TRBV5-1 and TRBJ2-7, the complete variable domain reads KAGVTQTPRYLIKTRGQQVTLSCSPISGHRSVSWYQQTPGQGLQFLFEYFSETQRNKGNFPGRFSGRQFSNSRSEMNVSTLELGDSALYLCASSLVQGIRDEQYFGPGTRLTVT.

This clone was counted a single time. CDR3 coding DNA: TGTGCCAGCAGCCCGGCGGGGTCCGGCGAGCAGTACTTC. Translating it yields CASSPAGSGEQYF. V usage is TRBV27 and J usage is TRBJ2-7, with a tentative D call TRBD2 (6 bases). The length of the CDR3 is 13 residues. Germline V gene data show CDR1 as MNHEY and CDR2 as SMNVEV (reference sequence). V dropped 6 bases and J dropped 6 bases, with 15 bases sitting between them.

V and J are TRBV6-1 and TRBJ2-7, with D maybe TRBD1 (6 bases). The V and J ends lost 6 bases and 2 bases respectively, with 14 bases between them. Germline lookup yields CDR1 MNHNS and CDR2 SASEGT. The CDR3 has 14 residues. The CDR3 DNA sequence: TGTGCCAGCAGCCCGGGACATGGAGCCTACGAGCAGTACTTC. It specifies CASSPGHGAYEQYF.

The J gene is TRBJ2-3, the V gene TRBV2; D gene ambiguous. CDR1 is SNHLY, CDR2 FYNNEI, per germline. There are 15 residues in the CDR3. With 5 bases removed from V and 6 bases from J, the gap between germline ends came to 18 bases. In DNA form, the CDR3 reads TGTGCCAGCAGTCAAGGGTCGGGTTTGCGGGATACGCAGTATTTT. This encodes CASSQGSGLRDTQYF.

V is TRBV5-1 and J is TRBJ2-1, with 11 bases lining up with TRBD2. The germline CDR1 and CDR2 sequences are SGHRS and YFSETQ. The CDR3 spans 15 residues. Trimming took 3 bases from V and 3 from J; bases not matched to a gene: 2. The CDR3 nucleotides are TGCGCCAGCAGCTGGGGACTAGCGGACTACAATGAGCAGTTCTTC. Protein product: CASSWGLADYNEQFF.

This chain joins TRBV27 and TRBJ2-1, with TRBD2 as a possible D gene (6 bases). The V gene's germline CDR1 is MNHEY and CDR2 SMNVEV (reference sequence). V lost 5 bases and J 0 bases, leaving 11 bases between the germline ends. The CDR3 spans 15 residues. The CDR3 region is CASSPTGGSYNEQFF. Here the CDR3 DNA reads TGTGCCAGCAGTCCTACCGGGGGCTCCTACAATGAGCAGTTCTTC.